This T cell receptor (beta chain) was recovered during a study of OX40 agonist ivuxolimab in advanced cancers. Overall study results and limits: Averaged across samples, CD8+ T cells carried more expanded clones than CD4+ did. Also present in some nonresponders was a low level of normalized T-cell clonal expansion. Partly responding patients at 0.1-3.0 mg/kg showed some of the smallest clonal expansion. Expanded peripheral T cell antigen specificity was not determined.

On this clone: As yet, its antigen is unknown.

The germline V and J ends were trimmed by 0 bases and 13 bases, with 13 bases remaining between them. The germline V gene encodes CDR1 LNHNV and CDR2 YYDKDF (reference sequence). The CDR3 extends over 13 amino acids. TCRdb's table, derived via immunoSEQ multiplex PCR, lists solely in-frame clones and lacks some. The repertoire consists of 65,000 to 80,000 clones, with about nine tenths occurring once and the leading ten covering roughly 0.25%. The receptor comes from an adult with an advanced solid tumor such as melanoma, head and neck, liver or kidney cancer. The V and J genes are TRBV15 and TRBJ2-1; D possibly corresponds to TRBD2 (5 bases). The material sequenced was CD4+ or CD8+ T cells sorted from blood, taken in a trial of the OX40 agonist ivuxolimab. This CDR3 is CATSRDSVGAQFF. In DNA, the CDR3 is TGTGCCACCAGCAGAGATTCCGTGGGAGCCCAGTTCTTC.